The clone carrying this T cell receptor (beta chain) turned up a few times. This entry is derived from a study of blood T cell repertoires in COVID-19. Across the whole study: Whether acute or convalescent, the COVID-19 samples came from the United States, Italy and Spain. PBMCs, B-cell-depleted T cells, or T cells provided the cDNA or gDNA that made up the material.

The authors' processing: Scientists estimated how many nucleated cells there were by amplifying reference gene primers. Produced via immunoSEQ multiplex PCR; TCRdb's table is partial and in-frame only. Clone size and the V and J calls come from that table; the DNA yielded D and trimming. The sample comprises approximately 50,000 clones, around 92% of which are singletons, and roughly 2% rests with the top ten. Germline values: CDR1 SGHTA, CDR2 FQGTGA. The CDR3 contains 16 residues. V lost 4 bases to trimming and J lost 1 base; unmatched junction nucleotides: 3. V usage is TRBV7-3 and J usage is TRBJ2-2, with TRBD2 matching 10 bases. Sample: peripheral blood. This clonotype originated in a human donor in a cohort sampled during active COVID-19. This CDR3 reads CASSSLAGGNTGELFF. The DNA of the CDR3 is TGTGCCAGCAGCTCCTTAGCGGGAGGGAACACCGGGGAGCTGTTTTTT.